This T cell receptor beta chain was sequenced during a study of blood T cells in healthy people across ages. CDR3 size: 12 residues. The V and J ends lost 3 bases and 3 bases respectively, with 3 bases between them. The second PCR ran 7 to 11 cycles with a sample-barcoded 5' primer and J-beta primers. Unique molecular identifiers of 12 random nucleotides labeled each cDNA. Each CDR3 protein gets one entry after TCRdb re-called the 5' RACE reads with MiXCR. Of some 750,000 distinct CDR3 sequences in the sample, roughly 20% were seen once. The clonotype comes from a man between 65 and 79 years old in good health. This chain joins TRBV12-3 or TRBV12-4 and TRBJ2-4; D unclear. Sequencing input: blood. CDR3 coding DNA: TGTGCCAGCAGTTTTCTCAAAAACATTCAGTACTTC. As protein: CASSFLKNIQYF.